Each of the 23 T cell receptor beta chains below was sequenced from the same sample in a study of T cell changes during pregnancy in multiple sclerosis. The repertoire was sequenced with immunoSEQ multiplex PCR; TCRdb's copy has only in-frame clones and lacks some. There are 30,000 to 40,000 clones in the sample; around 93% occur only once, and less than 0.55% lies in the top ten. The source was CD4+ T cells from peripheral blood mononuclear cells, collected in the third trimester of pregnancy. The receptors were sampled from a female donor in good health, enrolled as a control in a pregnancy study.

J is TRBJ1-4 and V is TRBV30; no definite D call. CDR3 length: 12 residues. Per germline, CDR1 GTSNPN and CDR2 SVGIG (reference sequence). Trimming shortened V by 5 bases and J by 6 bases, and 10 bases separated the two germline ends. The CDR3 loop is CAWDTVDEKLFF. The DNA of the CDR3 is TGTGCCTGGGACACTGTCGATGAAAAACTGTTTTTT.

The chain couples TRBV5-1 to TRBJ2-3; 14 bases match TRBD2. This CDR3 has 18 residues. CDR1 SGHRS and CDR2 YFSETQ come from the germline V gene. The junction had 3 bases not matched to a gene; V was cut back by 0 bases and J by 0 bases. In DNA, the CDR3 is TGCGCCAGCAGCTTGGGACTAGCGGGGGGGCCTAGCACAGATACGCAGTATTTT. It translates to CASSLGLAGGPSTDTQYF.

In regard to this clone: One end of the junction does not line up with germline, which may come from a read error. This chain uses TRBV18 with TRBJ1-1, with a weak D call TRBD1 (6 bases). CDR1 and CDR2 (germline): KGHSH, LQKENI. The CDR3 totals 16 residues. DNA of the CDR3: TGTGCCAGCTCCCCACAGGGAGGGGATTTAAACACTGAAGCTTTCTTT. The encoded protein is CASSPQGGDLNTEAFF.

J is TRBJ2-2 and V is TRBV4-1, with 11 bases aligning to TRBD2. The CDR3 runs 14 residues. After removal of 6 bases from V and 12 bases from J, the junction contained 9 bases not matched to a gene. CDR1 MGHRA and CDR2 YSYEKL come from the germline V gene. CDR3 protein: CASRGLAGSRQLFF. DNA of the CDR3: TGCGCCAGCAGAGGACTAGCGGGTTCCCGACAGCTGTTTTTT.

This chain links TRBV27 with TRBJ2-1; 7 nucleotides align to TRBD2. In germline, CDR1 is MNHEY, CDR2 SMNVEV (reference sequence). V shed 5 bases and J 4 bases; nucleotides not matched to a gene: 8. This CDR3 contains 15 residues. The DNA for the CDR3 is TGTGCCAGCAGTCCCCGGGCTAGCGGATACAATGAGCAGTTCTTC. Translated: CASSPRASGYNEQFF.

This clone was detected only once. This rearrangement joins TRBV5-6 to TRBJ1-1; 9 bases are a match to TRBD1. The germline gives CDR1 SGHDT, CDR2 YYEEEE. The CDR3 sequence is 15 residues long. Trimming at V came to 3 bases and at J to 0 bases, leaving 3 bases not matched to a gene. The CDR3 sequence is CASSWDRVLNTEAFF. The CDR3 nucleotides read TGTGCCAGCAGCTGGGACAGGGTTTTGAACACTGAAGCTTTCTTT.

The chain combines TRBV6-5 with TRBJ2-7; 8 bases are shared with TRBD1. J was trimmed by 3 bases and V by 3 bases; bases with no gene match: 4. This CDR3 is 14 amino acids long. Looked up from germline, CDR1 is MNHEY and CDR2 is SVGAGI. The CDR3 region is CASSYTDRDYEQYF. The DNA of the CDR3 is TGTGCCAGCAGTTATACGGACAGGGACTACGAGCAGTACTTC.

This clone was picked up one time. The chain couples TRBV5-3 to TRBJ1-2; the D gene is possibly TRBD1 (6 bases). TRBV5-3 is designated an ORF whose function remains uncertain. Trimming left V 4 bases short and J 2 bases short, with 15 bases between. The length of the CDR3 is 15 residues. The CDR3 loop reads CARSTRQVPNYGYTF. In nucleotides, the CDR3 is TGTGCCAGAAGCACCCGACAGGTCCCCAACTATGGCTACACCTTC.

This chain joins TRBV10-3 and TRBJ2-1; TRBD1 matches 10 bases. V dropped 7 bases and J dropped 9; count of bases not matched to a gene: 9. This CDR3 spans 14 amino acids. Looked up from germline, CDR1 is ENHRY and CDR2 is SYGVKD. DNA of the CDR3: TGTGCCATCAAACCCGGGACAGGGGAGGGTGAGCAGTTCTTC. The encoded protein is CAIKPGTGEGEQFF.

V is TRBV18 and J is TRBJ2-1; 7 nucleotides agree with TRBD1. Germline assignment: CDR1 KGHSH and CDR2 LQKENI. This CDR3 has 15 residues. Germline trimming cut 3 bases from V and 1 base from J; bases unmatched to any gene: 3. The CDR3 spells CASSPLQGSYNEQFF. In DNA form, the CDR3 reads TGTGCCAGCTCACCCCTACAGGGGTCCTACAATGAGCAGTTCTTC.

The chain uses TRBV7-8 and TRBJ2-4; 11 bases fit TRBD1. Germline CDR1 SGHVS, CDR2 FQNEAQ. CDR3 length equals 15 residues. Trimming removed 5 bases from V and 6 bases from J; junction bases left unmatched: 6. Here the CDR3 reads CASSNTDRGRNIQYF. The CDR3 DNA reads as TGTGCCAGCAGCAATACGGACAGGGGGCGAAACATTCAGTACTTC.

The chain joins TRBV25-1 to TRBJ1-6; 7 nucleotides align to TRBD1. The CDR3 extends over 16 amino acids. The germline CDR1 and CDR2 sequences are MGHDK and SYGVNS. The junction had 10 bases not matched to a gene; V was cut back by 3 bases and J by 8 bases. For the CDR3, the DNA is TGTGCCAGCAGTGAGTTTGACAGGGCCCCGGATTCACCCCTCCACTTT. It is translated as CASSEFDRAPDSPLHF.

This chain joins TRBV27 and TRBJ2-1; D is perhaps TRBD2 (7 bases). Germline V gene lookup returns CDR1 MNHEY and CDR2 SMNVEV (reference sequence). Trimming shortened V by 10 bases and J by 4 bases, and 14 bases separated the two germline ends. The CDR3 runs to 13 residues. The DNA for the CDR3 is TGTGCCACCAAGGGGGGGGGATACAATGAGCAGTTCTTC. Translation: CATKGGGYNEQFF.

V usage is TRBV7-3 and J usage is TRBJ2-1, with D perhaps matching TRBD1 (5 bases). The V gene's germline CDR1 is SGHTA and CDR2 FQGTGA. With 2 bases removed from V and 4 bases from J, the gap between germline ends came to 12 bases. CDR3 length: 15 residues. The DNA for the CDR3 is TGTGCCAGCAGCTTATGGGCTGGGGCGTACAATGAGCAGTTCTTC. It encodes CASSLWAGAYNEQFF.

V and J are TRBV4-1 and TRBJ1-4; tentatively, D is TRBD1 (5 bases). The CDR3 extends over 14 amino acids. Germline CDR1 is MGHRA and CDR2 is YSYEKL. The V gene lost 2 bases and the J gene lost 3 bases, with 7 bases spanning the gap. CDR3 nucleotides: TGCGCCAGCAGCCAACTCAGGGCTAATGAAAAACTGTTTTTT. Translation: CASSQLRANEKLFF.

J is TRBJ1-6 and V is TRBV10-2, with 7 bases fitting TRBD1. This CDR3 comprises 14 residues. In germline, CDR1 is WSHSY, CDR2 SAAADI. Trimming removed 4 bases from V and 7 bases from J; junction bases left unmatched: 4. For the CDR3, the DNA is TGCGCCAGCAGTGGACAGGGCACAAATTCACCCCTCCACTTT. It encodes CASSGQGTNSPLHF.

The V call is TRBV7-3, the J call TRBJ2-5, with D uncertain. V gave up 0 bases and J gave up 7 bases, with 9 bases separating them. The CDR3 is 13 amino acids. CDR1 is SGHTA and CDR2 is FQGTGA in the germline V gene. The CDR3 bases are TGTGCCAGCAGCTTAACCTTCGCCGGGACCCAGTACTTC. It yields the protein CASSLTFAGTQYF.

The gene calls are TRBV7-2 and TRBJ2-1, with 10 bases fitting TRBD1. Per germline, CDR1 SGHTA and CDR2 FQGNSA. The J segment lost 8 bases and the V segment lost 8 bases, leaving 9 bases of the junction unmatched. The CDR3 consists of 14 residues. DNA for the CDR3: TGTGCCAGCTCCCCGGGACAGGGGTCCGATGAGCAGTTCTTC. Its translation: CASSPGQGSDEQFF.

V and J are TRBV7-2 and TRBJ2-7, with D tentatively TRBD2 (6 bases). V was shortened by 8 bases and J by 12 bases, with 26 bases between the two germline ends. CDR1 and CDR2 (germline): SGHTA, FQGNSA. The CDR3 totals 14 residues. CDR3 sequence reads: CASLTVGLEVTPYF. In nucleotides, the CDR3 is TGTGCCAGCCTTACGGTGGGACTGGAAGTCACTCCGTACTTC.

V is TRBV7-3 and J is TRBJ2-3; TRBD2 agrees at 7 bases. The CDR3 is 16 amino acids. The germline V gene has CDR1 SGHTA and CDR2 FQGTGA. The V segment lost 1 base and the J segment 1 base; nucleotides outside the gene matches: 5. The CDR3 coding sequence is TGTGCCAGCAGCTTAAGGGCGGGGGTCCGCACAGATACGCAGTATTTT. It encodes CASSLRAGVRTDTQYF.

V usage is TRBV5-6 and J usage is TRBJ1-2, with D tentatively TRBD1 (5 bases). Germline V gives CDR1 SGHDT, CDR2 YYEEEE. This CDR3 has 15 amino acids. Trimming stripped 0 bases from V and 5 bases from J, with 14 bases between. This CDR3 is CASSLARGGKYGYTF. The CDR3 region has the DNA TGTGCCAGCAGCTTGGCCCGGGGGGGAAAGTATGGCTACACCTTC. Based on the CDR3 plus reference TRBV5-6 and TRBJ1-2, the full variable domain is DAGVTQSPTHLIKTRGQQVTLRCSPKSGHDTVSWYQQALGQGPQFIFQYYEEEERQRGNFPDRFSGHQFPNYSSELNVNALLLGDSALYLCASSLARGGKYGYTFGSGTRLTVV.

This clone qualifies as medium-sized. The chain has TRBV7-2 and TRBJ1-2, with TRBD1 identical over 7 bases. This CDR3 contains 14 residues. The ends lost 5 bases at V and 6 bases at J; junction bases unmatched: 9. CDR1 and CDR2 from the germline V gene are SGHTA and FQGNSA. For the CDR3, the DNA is TGTGCCAGCAGCCCACGACAGGGTTTAGATGGCTACACCTTC. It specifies CASSPRQGLDGYTF.

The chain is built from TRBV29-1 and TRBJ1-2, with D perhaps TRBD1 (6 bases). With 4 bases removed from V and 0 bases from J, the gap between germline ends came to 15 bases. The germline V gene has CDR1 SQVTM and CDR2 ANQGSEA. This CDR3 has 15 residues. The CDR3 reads CSVVGIGGTNYGYTF. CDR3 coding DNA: TGCAGCGTTGTTGGGATAGGGGGTACTAACTATGGCTACACCTTC.